This T cell receptor (beta chain) was retrieved from a study of blood T cells in healthy people across ages. PCR was performed a second time for roughly 7 to 12 cycles using a sample-barcoded 5' primer and a J-beta primer mix. TCRdb redid the calling of the 5' RACE reads with MiXCR, one entry per CDR3 protein. Among approximately 780,000 distinct CDR3 sequences listed, around 24% were seen once. This clonotype was recorded many times. Antigen specificity is unknown. V lost 3 bases and J lost 6; bases outside the gene matches: 8. Germline lookup yields CDR1 DFQATT and CDR2 SNEGSKA (reference sequence). The CDR3 totals 16 residues. Whole-study results and caveats: Compared with aged donors, long-lived donors showed fewer expanded clones, suggesting selection. Conclusively comparing naive with antigen-experienced cells was impossible with unsorted PBMCs.

The sample was also linked to a second study, of T cells of mothers and their children. As reported in that work: All extracted RNA went into cDNA synthesis, about 1.6 ug per 15 ul.

The receptor was derived from a boy between 10 and 17 years old in good health. The V gene is TRBV20-1, the J gene TRBJ1-4, with TRBD1 matching over 12 bases. Sequencing was done on a sample of blood. The CDR3 DNA reads TGCAGTGCTAGGGGACAGGGGGCCTCTCTCTATGAAAAACTGTTTTTT. Translating gives CSARGQGASLYEKLFF.